Only a few counts were recorded for the clone carrying this TCR beta chain. CDR3 length equals 18 residues. With V trimmed by 0 bases and J by 0 bases, 8 bases remained unmatched. Germline V gene sequence: CDR1 MGHRA, CDR2 YSYEKL. The data were obtained in a study of memory CD4+ T cells and cytomegalovirus serostatus. At the level of the study: This sample comes from healthy Belgian adults, under 10 CMV seropositive, approximately 23 seronegative.

The assay was immunoSEQ multiplex PCR, and TCRdb's table has in-frame clones only and misses some. The profile covers roughly 39,000 clones, with around three quarters appearing a single time and approximately 0.8% taken by the ten largest. Single viable CD3+CD4+CD8-CD45RO+ cells were sorted as the memory CD4+ T cells. The chain employs TRBV4-1 and TRBJ1-3, with 7 bases that match TRBD1. This TCR derives from an adult in good health and CMV-seronegative. The sequenced sample was memory CD4+ T cells from blood. CDR3 region: CASSQDPPTGLSGNTIYF. The DNA for the CDR3 is TGCGCCAGCAGCCAAGATCCCCCGACAGGGCTCTCTGGAAACACCATATATTTT.